Each of the 23 T cell receptor beta chains below was sequenced from the same sample in a study of blood T cell repertoires in COVID-19. Using immunoSEQ multiplex PCR, the repertoire was profiled, and TCRdb retains in-frame clones only, with some absent. The sample includes more than 150,000 clones, 80% to 90% seen only once; the top ten take over 8%. The sample taken for sequencing was peripheral blood. The receptors here all came from a woman aged 50 to 60 with acute or convalescent COVID-19.

This clone was observed once. This chain connects TRBV5-1 to TRBJ2-7; 8 nucleotides agree with TRBD1. With V trimmed by 1 base and J by 6 bases, 3 bases remained unmatched. CDR1 and CDR2 from the germline V gene are SGHRS and YFSETQ. The CDR3 sequence is 13 residues long. This CDR3 is CASSLPGGVEQYF. Here the CDR3 DNA reads TGCGCCAGCAGCTTGCCAGGGGGCGTCGAGCAGTACTTC.

This clone was seen once. The chain carries TRBV5-1 and TRBJ2-3, with D tentatively TRBD2 (7 bases). The CDR3 runs 16 residues. V lost 4 bases to trimming and J lost 0 bases, with 15 bases between them. The germline V gene has CDR1 SGHRS and CDR2 YFSETQ. The CDR3 reads CASSPSRGPSTDTQYF. The CDR3 nucleotides read TGCGCCAGCAGCCCATCGCGGGGGCCCAGCACAGATACGCAGTATTTT.

The chain employs TRBV10-3 and TRBJ1-2, with 8 bases aligning to TRBD1. After removal of 8 bases from V and 5 bases from J, the junction contained 13 bases not matched to a gene. CDR1 and CDR2 (germline): ENHRY, SYGVKD. The CDR3 extends over 15 amino acids. CDR3 DNA: TGTGCCATCGCCGATTTAGGACAGGGTGGGTATGGCTACACCTTC. This encodes CAIADLGQGGYGYTF.

V and J are TRBV29-1 and TRBJ1-1; TRBD1 is a possible D gene (6 bases). Per germline, CDR1 SQVTM and CDR2 ANQGSEA. Trimming took off 4 bases at V and 4 bases at J, with 16 bases between the two ends. The CDR3 is 14 residues long. This chain's CDR3 is CSVVGGGGITEAFF. Written as DNA, the CDR3 is TGCAGCGTTGTAGGGGGGGGCGGGATCACTGAAGCTTTCTTT.

This sequence joins TRBV5-1 and TRBJ2-7; 8 bases are shared with TRBD2. This CDR3 is built from 15 residues. Germline trimming cut 3 bases from V and 4 bases from J; bases unmatched to any gene: 9. CDR1 and CDR2 from the germline V gene are SGHRS and YFSETQ. Written as DNA, the CDR3 is TGCGCCAGCAGCTCCGGGAGCGGGGGCTCTTACGAGCAGTACTTC. Its protein is CASSSGSGGSYEQYF. The full variable domain, with the rest looked up from reference TRBV5-1 and TRBJ2-7, is KAGVTQTPRYLIKTRGQQVTLSCSPISGHRSVSWYQQTPGQGLQFLFEYFSETQRNKGNFPGRFSGRQFSNSRSEMNVSTLELGDSALYLCASSSGSGGSYEQYFGPGTRLTVT.

The V call is TRBV6-5, the J call TRBJ2-1; TRBD2 agrees at 8 bases. Looked up from germline, CDR1 is MNHEY and CDR2 is SVGAGI. Trimming cost V 2 bases and J 8 bases; bases outside gene matches: 11. This CDR3 spans 16 amino acids. CDR3 residues: CASSYEGTSGSHEQFF. CDR3 DNA sequence: TGTGCCAGCAGTTACGAGGGAACTAGCGGCTCCCATGAGCAGTTCTTC.

This clone is a singleton in its sample. The chain combines TRBV9 with TRBJ1-1; 7 bases align to TRBD1. Germline V gene sequence: CDR1 SGDLS, CDR2 YYNGEE. The CDR3 covers 12 residues. Trimming removed 4 bases from V and 7 bases from J; junction bases left unmatched: 4. The CDR3 DNA is TGTGCCAGCAGCCCCGGGGACAGTGAAGCTTTCTTT. Translated, it gives CASSPGDSEAFF.

The chain couples TRBV9 to TRBJ2-1; TRBD1 is a possible D gene (6 bases). Per germline, CDR1 SGDLS and CDR2 YYNGEE. The CDR3 is made up of 14 amino acids. V shed 3 bases and J shed 9 bases, with 16 bases lying between them. The CDR3 DNA follows: TGTGCCAGCAGCGCCTGGACAGACTCCGGTGAGCAGTTCTTC. It translates to CASSAWTDSGEQFF.

The V and J genes are TRBV4-3 and TRBJ2-2, with D possibly matching TRBD2 (6 bases). The CDR3 covers 16 residues. The germline gives CDR1 LGHNA, CDR2 YSLEER. The germline V and J ends were trimmed by 0 bases and 2 bases, with 10 bases remaining between them. The CDR3, as DNA: TGCGCCAGCAGCCAAGAGGCGGGGCTAAACACCGGGGAGCTGTTTTTT. This codes for CASSQEAGLNTGELFF.

The rearrangement joins TRBV13 to TRBJ1-5, with 7 bases that match TRBD1. CDR1 and CDR2 (germline): PRHDT, FYEKMQ (reference sequence). The V gene end was trimmed by 5 bases and the J gene end by 0 bases; junction bases not matched to a gene: 4. This CDR3 contains 15 residues. This CDR3 is CASSIQGFSNQPQHF. CDR3 in DNA: TGTGCCAGCAGCATACAGGGGTTTAGCAATCAGCCCCAGCATTTT.

This chain connects TRBV15 to TRBJ1-2, with 7 bases identical to TRBD1. The CDR3 sequence is 14 residues long. Germline CDR1 is LNHNV and CDR2 is YYDKDF (reference sequence). Unmatched junction bases numbered 11, after V lost 5 bases and J lost 8 bases. CDR3 residues: CATSSLQGFGGYTF. The CDR3 DNA is TGTGCCACCAGCTCCCTACAGGGGTTTGGCGGCTACACCTTC.

The chain carries TRBV7-2 and TRBJ2-1, with 7 bases lining up with TRBD1. The CDR3 has 16 residues. Germline-derived CDR1 and CDR2 are SGHTA and FQGNSA. With V trimmed by 2 bases and J by 4 bases, 8 bases remained unmatched. The CDR3 is CASSLTRDRIYNEQFF. The DNA of the CDR3 is TGTGCCAGCAGCTTAACGAGGGACAGAATTTACAATGAGCAGTTCTTC.

The gene calls are TRBV30 and TRBJ2-7; no clear D gene. V was pared by 3 bases and J by 0 bases, with 6 bases between. Germline V gene sequence: CDR1 GTSNPN, CDR2 SVGIG (reference sequence). This CDR3 has 12 amino acids. CDR3 sequence: CAWSKSSYEQYF. For the CDR3, the DNA is TGTGCCTGGAGCAAGAGCTCCTACGAGCAGTACTTC.

The chain employs TRBV6-2 or TRBV6-3 and TRBJ2-7, with TRBD1 matching 11 bases. This CDR3 has 13 residues. Per germline, CDR1 MNHEY and CDR2 SVGEGT. The trim removed 6 bases at V and 5 bases at J, leaving 3 bases unmatched. As DNA, the CDR3 is TGTGCCAGCAGCTGGACAGGGGGCCACGAGCAGTACTTC. Its protein is CASSWTGGHEQYF.

This clone was picked up one time. The chain recombines TRBV7-9 with TRBJ2-5; a possible D gene is TRBD2 (7 bases). The CDR3 is 15 residues long. CDR1 and CDR2 (germline): SEHNR, FQNEAQ (reference sequence). V was trimmed by 7 bases and J by 4 bases, leaving 19 bases between them. Here the CDR3 reads CASNELGGGLETQYF. CDR3 DNA: TGTGCCAGCAACGAGCTAGGGGGAGGGCTAGAGACCCAGTACTTC.

This clone turned up a few times. This CDR3 reads CASSQDRGLWNEQYF. The CDR3 nucleotides are TGCGCCAGCAGCCAAGACCGGGGGTTATGGAACGAGCAGTACTTC. The chain joins TRBV4-1 to TRBJ2-7, with a possible D match to TRBD2 (6 bases). This CDR3 region has 15 residues. Trimming removed 0 bases from V and 5 bases from J, with 14 bases in between. In germline, CDR1 is MGHRA, CDR2 YSYEKL.

The V gene is TRBV25-1, the J gene TRBJ1-5, with TRBD1 matching 7 bases. The CDR3 is 15 amino acids. The V gene end was trimmed by 6 bases and the J gene end by 6 bases; junction bases not matched to a gene: 11. Germline CDR1 is MGHDK and CDR2 is SYGVNS. DNA for the CDR3: TGTGCCAGCAGAACCCGACAGGGCTTTACTCAGCCCCAGCATTTT. The encoded protein is CASRTRQGFTQPQHF.

The rearrangement uses TRBV19 and TRBJ2-7, with D perhaps TRBD1 (6 bases). Germline loops: CDR1 LNHDA, CDR2 SQIVND (reference sequence). The CDR3 is 13 amino acids. The CDR3 reads CANQGNSTYEQYF. Here the CDR3 DNA reads TGTGCAAATCAGGGGAACTCCACCTACGAGCAGTACTTC.

The J gene is TRBJ2-4, the V gene TRBV19; D might be TRBD2 (6 bases). Germline lookup yields CDR1 LNHDA and CDR2 SQIVND (reference sequence). There are 13 residues in the CDR3. The germline V and J ends were trimmed by 10 bases and 1 base, with 11 bases remaining between them. The CDR3 bases are TGTGCCACTACGGGACTGGCCAAAAACATTCAGTACTTC. Protein sequence: CATTGLAKNIQYF.

The genes are TRBV2 and TRBJ1-1; D call uncertain. Trimming shortened V by 7 bases and J by 4 bases, and 13 bases separated the two germline ends. The CDR3 contains 13 residues. Germline values: CDR1 SNHLY, CDR2 FYNNEI. For the CDR3, the DNA is TGTGCCAGCACCCCCCTGCTCGGCACTGAAGCTTTCTTT. Translated, it gives CASTPLLGTEAFF. Full variable domain (outside the CDR3, taken from reference TRBV2 and TRBJ1-1): EPEVTQTPSHQVTQMGQEVILRCVPISNHLYFYWYRQILGQKVEFLVSFYNNEISEKSEIFDDQFSVERPDGSNFTLKIRSTKLEDSAMYFCASTPLLGTEAFFGQGTRLTVV.

V and J are TRBV4-2 and TRBJ2-1; D may be TRBD2 (5 bases). The CDR3 covers 16 residues. Germline assignment: CDR1 LGHNA and CDR2 YNFKEQ. Trimming stripped 2 bases from V and 3 bases from J, with 14 bases between. The CDR3 loop reads CASSQTGLDNYNEQFF. The CDR3 DNA reads TGTGCCAGCAGCCAAACGGGGTTAGATAACTACAATGAGCAGTTCTTC.

The rearrangement uses TRBV27 and TRBJ1-5; no clear D. The CDR3 sequence is 13 residues long. The V gene lost 2 bases and the J gene lost 7 bases, with 9 bases spanning the gap. The V gene's germline CDR1 is MNHEY and CDR2 SMNVEV (reference sequence). The chain's CDR3 is CASSLTHGQPQHF. The DNA of the CDR3 is TGTGCCAGCAGTTTAACCCATGGCCAGCCCCAGCATTTT.

The genes are TRBV5-1 and TRBJ2-5; tentative D call: TRBD2 (5 bases). Trimming cost V 3 bases and J 4 bases, with 13 bases left between them. This CDR3 comprises 14 residues. Looked up from germline, CDR1 is SGHRS and CDR2 is YFSETQ. CDR3 loop: CASSSRGPGETQYF. DNA for the CDR3: TGCGCCAGCAGCTCCCGGGGTCCGGGAGAGACCCAGTACTTC.